The clone carrying this T cell receptor (beta chain) was observed a few times. Its antigen is not identified. Sequencing libraries for TCR beta were prepared with iRepertoire HTBI primers and Arm-PCR of CDR3 regions. Using its own MiXCR run on the multiplex PCR reads, TCRdb lists one record per CDR3 protein. This table has fewer than 550,000 distinct CDR3 sequences, about 16% appearing once. This CDR3 spans 15 amino acids. V shed 6 bases, J shed 4 bases, and the junction held 8 bases outside the gene matches. Looked up from germline, CDR1 is SGHTA and CDR2 is FQGTGA. The sample is drawn from a study of regulatory T cells in long-lasting Graves disease. Background on the study: Under 3 months of antithyroid drugs had been taken by newly diagnosed Graves' patients.

Study results and caveats: Persistent cases of Graves' showed reduced TCR diversity relative to newly diagnosed patients. Persistent cases favored TRBV28, TRBJ1-2 and TRBJ2-5.

Time point specified: newly diagnosed GD, antithyroid drugs for less than 3 months. Generation of the TCR library employed RNA extracted from PBMCs. Another study also made use of these data, one on T cells in Graves' hyperthyroidism and ophthalmopathy. From that report: Most thyroid clonotypes expanded above 0.001 were also detected in blood.

The J gene is TRBJ2-3, the V gene TRBV7-3; 9 nucleotides agree with TRBD2. The specimen was peripheral blood mononuclear cells (PBMCs), collected at new diagnosis, from a patient treated with antithyroid drugs. This clonotype was sampled from a woman aged 35-65 years with Graves disease. DNA for the CDR3: TGTGCCAGCAGTCAGGCTAGCGGGGTCCCAGATACGCAGTATTTT. Its protein product is CASSQASGVPDTQYF.